The 22 T cell receptor beta chains in this list originate from one sample, sequenced in a study of early T cells in non-severe SARS-CoV-2 infection. TCRdb ran MiXCR on the 5' RACE reads and lists one entry per CDR3 protein. The table has tens of thousands of distinct CDR3 sequences, less than 20% seen once. The material was whole blood, obtained at baseline. These receptors were obtained from an adult who was a healthcare worker with PCR-confirmed SARS-CoV-2 infection or an uninfected control (not recorded which).

This sequence joins TRBV10-1 and TRBJ1-2; possibly TRBD1 for D (5 bases). The CDR3 is 13 residues long. Between the trimmed V and J ends, which lost 6 bases and 7 bases, there was a span of 15 bases. Germline V gene data show CDR1 as WNHNN and CDR2 as SYGVQD (reference sequence). In DNA form, the CDR3 reads TGCGCCAGCAGCTCCGGGACGGCCTCTGGCTACACCTTC. Translating it yields CASSSGTASGYTF.

This clonotype has more than one count but fewer than ten. CDR3 sequence reads: CASSRTGERSPLHF. For the CDR3, the DNA is TGTGCCAGCAGCCGGACAGGGGAACGCTCACCCCTCCACTTT. V and J are TRBV2 and TRBJ1-6, with TRBD1 matching over 9 bases. V shed 6 bases, J shed 10 bases, and the junction held 7 bases outside the gene matches. CDR1 is SNHLY and CDR2 is FYNNEI in the germline V gene. The CDR3 extends over 14 amino acids.

J is TRBJ2-5 and V is TRBV10-3; TRBD1 aligns across 10 bases. The ends lost 3 bases at V and 3 bases at J; junction bases unmatched: 7. Germline assignment: CDR1 ENHRY and CDR2 SYGVKD. There are 16 residues in the CDR3. The CDR3 loop is CAISEPGQGRKETQYF. The CDR3 DNA reads as TGTGCCATCAGTGAACCGGGACAGGGGAGGAAAGAGACCCAGTACTTC.

This clonotype has a handful of counts. The gene calls are TRBV6-6 and TRBJ2-2; D possibly corresponds to TRBD2 (5 bases). The CDR3 sequence is 16 residues long. Trimming left V 0 bases short and J 6 bases short, with 14 bases between. Germline values: CDR1 MNHNY, CDR2 SVGAGI (reference sequence). The CDR3 is CASSYSPGTVPGELFF. The DNA of the CDR3 is TGTGCCAGCAGTTACTCTCCGGGAACCGTCCCCGGGGAGCTGTTTTTT.

This chain links TRBV10-2 with TRBJ2-1; 13 nucleotides agree with TRBD2. V lost 9 bases and J lost 1; bases outside the gene matches: 6. The CDR3 runs to 16 residues. The germline gives CDR1 WSHSY, CDR2 SAAADI. CDR3 in DNA: TGCGCCAGTGGGGGACTAGCGGGAAAGTCCTACAATGAGCAGTTCTTC. Amino acids: CASGGLAGKSYNEQFF.

This chain joins TRBV3-1 and TRBJ2-5, with 7 bases matching TRBD1. V shed 1 base and J 1 base; nucleotides not matched to a gene: 9. The CDR3 length is 17 residues. Germline V gene lookup returns CDR1 LGHDT and CDR2 YNNKEL (reference sequence). CDR3 nucleotide sequence: TGTGCCAGCAGCCAAGTTTCCGACAGGGCTTTCCAAGAGACCCAGTACTTC. As protein: CASSQVSDRAFQETQYF.

This clonotype showed up many times. The J gene is TRBJ2-3, the V gene TRBV20-1; no clear D gene. CDR1 is DFQATT and CDR2 is SNEGSKA in the germline V gene (reference sequence). This CDR3 spans 14 amino acids. Trimming took 1 base from V and 0 from J, leaving 8 bases between them. The CDR3 spells CSARAGRSTDTQYF. The CDR3 DNA follows: TGCAGTGCTAGAGCGGGCAGGAGCACAGATACGCAGTATTTT.

V gene TRBV12-3 or TRBV12-4 combines with J gene TRBJ2-7; TRBD1 aligns across 7 bases. The V gene end was trimmed by 6 bases and the J gene end by 0 bases; junction bases not matched to a gene: 5. The CDR3 is made up of 14 amino acids. In nucleotides, the CDR3 is TGTGCCAGCAGGGGGACAGCGAGCTCCTACGAGCAGTACTTC. This translates into CASRGTASSYEQYF.

V gene TRBV7-8 combines with J gene TRBJ2-7, with D possibly matching TRBD1 (5 bases). The CDR3 has 14 residues. Per the germline V gene, CDR1 is SGHVS and CDR2 is FQNEAQ. V gave up 4 bases and J gave up 2 bases, with 12 bases separating them. This CDR3 is CASSSPDRAYEQYF. The CDR3 DNA reads TGTGCCAGCAGCTCACCCGACAGAGCCTACGAGCAGTACTTC.

This clonotype was seen repeatedly, ten times or more. The chain has TRBV5-4 and TRBJ2-1; D possibly corresponds to TRBD1 (5 bases). Germline V gene data show CDR1 as SGHNT and CDR2 as YYREEE (reference sequence). With 6 bases removed from V and 7 bases from J, the gap between germline ends came to 14 bases. The length of the CDR3 is 13 residues. The CDR3 coding sequence is TGTGCCAGCATACTACAGGTGACGAATGAGCAGTTCTTC. Translating it yields CASILQVTNEQFF.

This clonotype was counted between two and nine times. This rearrangement joins TRBV28 to TRBJ1-6; 9 bases agree with TRBD1. CDR1 and CDR2 from the germline V gene are MDHEN and SYDVKM. The length of the CDR3 is 13 residues. The V and J ends lost 8 bases and 10 bases, in that order; junction bases with no gene match: 6. The CDR3 nucleotides are TGTGCCAGCGAGAGACAGGGGGGGTCACCCCTCCACTTT. It is translated as CASERQGGSPLHF. The whole variable domain, remainder taken from reference TRBV28 and TRBJ1-6, is DVKVTQSSRYLVKRTGEKVFLECVQDMDHENMFWYRQDPGLGLRLIYFSYDVKMKEKGDIPEGYSVSREKKERFSLILESASTNQTSMYLCASERQGGSPLHFGNGTRLTVT.

This clonotype has only a few counts. This chain uses TRBV2 with TRBJ1-2; tentative D call: TRBD1 (6 bases). This CDR3 has 13 amino acids. V was shortened by 5 bases and J by 10 bases, with 17 bases between the two germline ends. The germline gives CDR1 SNHLY, CDR2 FYNNEI. For the CDR3, the DNA is TGTGCCAGCAGTCTACCCGGACAGCGAGCCTACACCTTC. Residues: CASSLPGQRAYTF.

V usage is TRBV13 and J usage is TRBJ2-1; D gene unclear. V shed 5 bases and J shed 6 bases, with 17 bases lying between them. This CDR3 has 15 amino acids. Germline lookup yields CDR1 PRHDT and CDR2 FYEKMQ (reference sequence). CDR3 sequence reads: CASSLRERPTNEQFF. As DNA, the CDR3 is TGTGCCAGCAGCCTTAGAGAAAGGCCTACCAATGAGCAGTTCTTC.

This clonotype is judged medium-sized (0.01 to 0.1%). The gene calls are TRBV11-2 and TRBJ2-7; maybe TRBD2 (5 bases). The CDR3 totals 12 residues. From germline, CDR1 is SGHAT and CDR2 FQNNGV. Between the trimmed V and J ends, which lost 5 bases and 5 bases, there was a span of 10 bases. The CDR3, as DNA: TGTGCCAGCAGCCTTACTAGGAACGAGCAGTACTTC. Translating gives CASSLTRNEQYF. The entire variable domain, with the rest obtained from reference TRBV11-2 and TRBJ2-7, is as follows: EAGVAQSPRYKIIEKRQSVAFWCNPISGHATLYWYQQILGQGPKLLIQFQNNGVVDDSQLPKDRFSAERLKGVDSTLKIQPAKLEDSAVYLCASSLTRNEQYFGPGTRLTVT.

This clonotype was counted a few times. CDR3 in amino acids: CASTESGQNYGYTF. The CDR3 DNA reads as TGTGCCAGCACCGAAAGCGGACAGAACTATGGCTACACCTTC. The V gene is TRBV28, the J gene TRBJ1-2; D is perhaps TRBD1 (6 bases). V was trimmed by 7 bases and J by 2 bases, leaving 14 bases between them. Germline V gene data show CDR1 as MDHEN and CDR2 as SYDVKM. There are 14 residues in the CDR3.

The chain employs TRBV11-2 and TRBJ2-3, with unresolved D. V was pared by 7 bases and J by 4 bases, with 9 bases between. This CDR3 has 12 amino acids. Germline V gene sequence: CDR1 SGHAT, CDR2 FQNNGV. This CDR3 is CASTSGPDTQYF. CDR3 in DNA: TGTGCCAGCACATCGGGCCCAGATACGCAGTATTTT.

The J gene is TRBJ1-1, the V gene TRBV12-3 or TRBV12-4, with D uncertain. The ends were cut back, 6 bases at V and 2 bases at J, with 10 bases in the middle. CDR3 size: 13 residues. The CDR3 loop reads CASRPTPNTEAFF. The CDR3 nucleotides are TGTGCCAGCAGGCCTACCCCCAACACTGAAGCTTTCTTT.

The V and J genes are TRBV12-3 or TRBV12-4 and TRBJ2-7; tentative D call: TRBD1 (6 bases). Between the trimmed V and J ends, which lost 2 bases and 4 bases, there was a span of 12 bases. The CDR3 consists of 14 residues. The CDR3 loop reads CASSLRDTRYEQYF. The CDR3 DNA follows: TGTGCCAGCAGTTTAAGGGACACCAGATACGAGCAGTACTTC.

J is TRBJ2-7 and V is TRBV20-1, with D perhaps given as TRBD1 or TRBD2 (5 bases each). CDR1 DFQATT and CDR2 SNEGSKA come from the germline V gene (reference sequence). The V end lost 6 bases, the J end lost 2 bases, and 14 bases lay between the germline ends. The CDR3 consists of 13 residues. CDR3 sequence reads: CSALSPGPYEQYF. CDR3 nucleotides: TGCAGTGCCCTTTCCCCGGGGCCCTACGAGCAGTACTTC.

The V call is TRBV4-2, the J call TRBJ1-1; D call uncertain. The CDR3 runs 14 residues. Germline V CDR1 and CDR2: LGHNA, YNFKEQ. Trimming removed 1 base from V and 1 base from J, with 7 bases in between. This CDR3 is CASSQGKGNTEAFF. Written as DNA, the CDR3 is TGTGCCAGCAGCCAAGGAAAGGGGAACACTGAAGCTTTCTTT.

V usage is TRBV2 and J usage is TRBJ1-6; D is ambiguous. The CDR3 length is 13 residues. Germline V gene data show CDR1 as SNHLY and CDR2 as FYNNEI. The V end lost 2 bases, the J end lost 9 bases, and 8 bases lay between the germline ends. In nucleotides, the CDR3 is TGTGCCAGCAGTGAAACCAGGCGTTCACCCCTCCACTTT. This gives the protein CASSETRRSPLHF.

V usage is TRBV24-1 and J usage is TRBJ2-2; no firm D call. CDR3 length: 12 residues. CDR1 KGHDR and CDR2 SFDVKD come from the germline V gene. The ends were cut back, 4 bases at V and 6 bases at J, with 5 bases in the middle. The DNA of the CDR3 is TGTGCCACCAGTGAGCGTCCCGGGGAGCTGTTTTTT. It is translated as CATSERPGELFF.